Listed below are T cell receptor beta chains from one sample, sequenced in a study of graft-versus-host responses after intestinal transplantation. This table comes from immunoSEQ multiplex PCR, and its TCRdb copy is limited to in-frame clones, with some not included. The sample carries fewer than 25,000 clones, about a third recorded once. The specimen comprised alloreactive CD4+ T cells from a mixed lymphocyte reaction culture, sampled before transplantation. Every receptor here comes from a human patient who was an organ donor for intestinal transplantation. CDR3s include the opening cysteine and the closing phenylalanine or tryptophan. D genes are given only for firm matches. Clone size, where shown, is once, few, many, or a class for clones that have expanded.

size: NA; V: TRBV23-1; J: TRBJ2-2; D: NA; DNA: TGCGCCAGACCAGGAACGTCGACCGGGGAGCTGTTTTTT; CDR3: CARPGTSTGELFF
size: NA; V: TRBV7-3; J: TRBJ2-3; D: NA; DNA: TGTGCCAGCAGCCCCGGGCCCACACTAATGGATACGCAGTATTTT; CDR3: CASSPGPTLMDTQYF
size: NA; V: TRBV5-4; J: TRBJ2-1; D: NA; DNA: TGTGCCAGCAGCCCCTTGCCAGGCGATGAGCAGTTCTTC; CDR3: CASSPLPGDEQFF
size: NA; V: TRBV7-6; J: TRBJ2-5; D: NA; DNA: TGTGCCAGCAGCTCCCTTAGGGAGACCCAGTACTTC; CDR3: CASSSLRETQYF
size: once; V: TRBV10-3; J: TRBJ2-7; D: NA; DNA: TGTGCCATCAGTGGAAGCAAGTCCTACGAGCAGTACTTC; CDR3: CAISGSKSYEQYF
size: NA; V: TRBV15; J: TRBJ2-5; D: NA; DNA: TGTGCCACCAGCAGAGATCTCCAGCAAGAGACCCAGTACTTC; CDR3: CATSRDLQQETQYF
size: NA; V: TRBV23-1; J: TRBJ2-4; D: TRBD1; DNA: TGCGCCAGCAGCCGGGGAGGGACAGGGGCGGAAACCAAAAACATTCAGTACTTC; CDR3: CASSRGGTGAETKNIQYF
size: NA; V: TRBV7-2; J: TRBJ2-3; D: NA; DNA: TGTGCCAGCAGCCCGAGTCCGGGACAACACGCCACAGATACGCAGTATTTT; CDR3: CASSPSPGQHATDTQYF
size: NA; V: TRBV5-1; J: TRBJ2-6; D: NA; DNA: TGCGCCAGCAGCTTTGTTGTACCGGGGGTCTCTGGGGCCAACGTCCTGACTTTC; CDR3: CASSFVVPGVSGANVLTF
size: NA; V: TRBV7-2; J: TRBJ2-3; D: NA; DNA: TGTGCCAGCAGCTTAGGTACCGTGGGCAGCACAGATACGCAGTATTTT; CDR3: CASSLGTVGSTDTQYF
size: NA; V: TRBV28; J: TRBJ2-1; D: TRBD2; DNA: TGTGCCAGCAGTTTAACGACTAGCGGGAGGTACAATGAGCAGTTCTTC; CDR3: CASSLTTSGRYNEQFF
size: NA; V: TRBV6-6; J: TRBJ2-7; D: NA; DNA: TGTGCCAGCAGTTTAGAGGGAGCCTACGAGCAGTACTTC; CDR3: CASSLEGAYEQYF
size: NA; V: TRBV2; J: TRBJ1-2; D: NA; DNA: TGTGCCAGCAGGTCCTTAGGCTACACCTTC; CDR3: CASRSLGYTF
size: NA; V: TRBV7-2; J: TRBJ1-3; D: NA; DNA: TGTGCCAGCAGCTTAGTGGGTACAGGGTTTGCAAACACCATATATTTT; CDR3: CASSLVGTGFANTIYF
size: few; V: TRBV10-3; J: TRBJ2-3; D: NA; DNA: TGTGCCATTTCCGATACGATCACAGATACGCAGTATTTT; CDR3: CAISDTITDTQYF
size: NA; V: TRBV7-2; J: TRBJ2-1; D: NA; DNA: TGTGCCAGCAGCCTAGGACATGGTCGCTACAATGAGCAGTTCTTC; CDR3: CASSLGHGRYNEQFF
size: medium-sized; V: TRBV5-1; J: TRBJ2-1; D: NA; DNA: TGCGCCAGCAGCTTACCGGGCTCCTACAATGAGCAGTTCTTC; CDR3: CASSLPGSYNEQFF
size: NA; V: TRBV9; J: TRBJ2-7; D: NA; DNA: TGTGCCAGCAGCGTAGATGGGCTCTCCTACGAGCAGTACTTC; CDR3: CASSVDGLSYEQYF
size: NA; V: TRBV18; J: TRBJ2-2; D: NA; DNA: TGTGCCAGCTCACCTAGCTTGTACACCGGGGAGCTGTTTTTT; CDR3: CASSPSLYTGELFF
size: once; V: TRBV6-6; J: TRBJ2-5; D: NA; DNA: TGTGCCAGCAGTTACTCGGGCAGTTGGAGGGAGACCCAGTACTTC; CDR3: CASSYSGSWRETQYF
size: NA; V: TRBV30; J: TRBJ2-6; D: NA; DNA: TGTGCCAGCAGCCAAGGGGCTGGGGCCAACGTCCTGACTTTC; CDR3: CASSQGAGANVLTF
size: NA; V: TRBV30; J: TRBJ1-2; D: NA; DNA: TGTGCCTGGAGTGTAGGAGTCGGGCTGAACTATGGCTACACCTTC; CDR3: CAWSVGVGLNYGYTF
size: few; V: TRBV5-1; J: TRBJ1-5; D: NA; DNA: TGCGCCAGCAGCTCGGGGGGCGGCAATCAGCCCCAGCATTTT; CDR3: CASSSGGGNQPQHF
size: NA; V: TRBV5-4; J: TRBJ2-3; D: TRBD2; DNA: TGTGCCAGCAGCTTCTTGGCTAGCGGGCTTACAGATACGCAGTATTTT; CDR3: CASSFLASGLTDTQYF
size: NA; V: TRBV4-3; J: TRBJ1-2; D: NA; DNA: TGCGCCAGCAGCCCGAACCGGGACCGAGGGAACTATGGCTACACCTTC; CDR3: CASSPNRDRGNYGYTF
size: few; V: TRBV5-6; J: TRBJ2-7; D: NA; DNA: TGTGCCAGCAGCTTGACGGGCTACGAGCAGTACTTC; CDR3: CASSLTGYEQYF
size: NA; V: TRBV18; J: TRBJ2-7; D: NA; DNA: TGTGCCAGCTCCCCTCGCGAGGGCGGAGAGCAGTACTTC; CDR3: CASSPREGGEQYF
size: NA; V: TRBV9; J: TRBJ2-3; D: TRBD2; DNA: TGTGCCAGCAGCCCCCTAGCGGGAGGTTGGACAGATACGCAGTATTTT; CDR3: CASSPLAGGWTDTQYF
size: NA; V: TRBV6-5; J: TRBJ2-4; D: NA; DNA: TGTGCCAGCAGTTACACGGGGCAGGGAGCCAAAAACATTCAGTACTTC; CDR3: CASSYTGQGAKNIQYF
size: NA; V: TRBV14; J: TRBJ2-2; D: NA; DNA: TGTGCCAGCAGCCAAGTGCGGGCGAACACCGGGGAGCTGTTTTTT; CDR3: CASSQVRANTGELFF
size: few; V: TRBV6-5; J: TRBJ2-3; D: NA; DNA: TGTGCCAGCAACAAGGCAGGCACAGATACGCAGTATTTT; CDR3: CASNKAGTDTQYF
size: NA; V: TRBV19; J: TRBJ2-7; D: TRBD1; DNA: TGTGCCAGCAGACCCCAGGACAGGGCGAGAGAGCAGTACTTC; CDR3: CASRPQDRAREQYF